This entry concerns a single T cell receptor beta chain. The target of this receptor is not known. Base qualities are not recorded, but no much larger clone differs from it by a single base. The junction shows trimming of 2 bases on V and 1 base on J, and the gene matches do not reach 2 bases of it. Taken from the germline V gene (reference sequence), the CDR1 and CDR2 loops are SGHNT and YYREEE. Including cysteine and phenylalanine, the CDR3 has 15 amino acids. Only the CDR3 DNA is retained, 45 bases long and in frame from the first base. This specimen comes from a study of blood T cell repertoires in COVID-19 (TCRdb year 2020). Looking at the study overall: The collaborator samples originated in the United States, Italy and Spain and spanned the acute and convalescent phases of COVID-19. Nearly every sample came with metadata listing a de-identified subject ID, COVID-19 status, age in years and sex. The samples were drawn from two sources: the first 160 participants of the ongoing ImmuneRACE study, and about 1,300 subjects contributed by 6 global collaborators. The dataset comprised deeply sampled blood TCRbeta repertoires from subjects exposed to, actively infected with, or recovered from COVID-19. Where available, HLA class I and class II types were taken from metadata supplied by the sample provider and were not determined by assay-based typing. The repertoires were released in a freely available public database intended as a resource for research on the immune response to SARS-CoV-2. The prospective study material was composed of cDNA or gDNA derived from T cells, B-cell-depleted T cells, or PBMCs. The investigation overall reported the following: How much clinical and demographic metadata was included differed by source and by participant, and the metadata was provided uncurated.

Samples from volunteer blood donors who had recovered from COVID-19 were contributed by a second Seattle source. Whole blood was collected in K2EDTA tubes by collaborating institutions according to the institutions' own protocols. For TCRbeta analysis, collaborators shipped samples as frozen whole blood, isolated PBMCs, or DNA extracted from either of those sample types. TCRbeta CDR3 regions were amplified from genomic DNA using the immunoSEQ Assay, a bias-controlled multiplex PCR. The study's processing was this. The number of nucleated cells in each sample was estimated by amplification of reference gene primers within the assay. To quantify the absolute abundance of each unique TCRbeta CDR3 rearrangement, sequence reads were collapsed and filtered. Productive Simpson clonality was computed per sample as the square root of Simpson's diversity index over productive rearrangements. TCRdb stores this immuneACCESS table with in-frame sequences only. Part of the clones is absent; in the studies checked, under half of the shortfall reflects unresolved V genes, and no reason is known for the rest. The D gene and trimming were derived from the DNA, and the V and J assignments and clone size from that table. This sample holds over 120,000 clones; around 86% were observed only once. Roughly two fifths of the sample goes to the ten largest clones.

This clonotype was obtained from a man aged 45 to 65 who had recovered from COVID-19. The specimen was peripheral blood. The chain joins TRBV5-4 to TRBJ2-5; 10 bases in the middle match TRBD2. Here is the DNA: TGTGCCAGCAGCTTCGCTAGCGGGAGCCAAGAGACCCAGTACTTC. Translated, it gives CASSFASGSQETQYF.